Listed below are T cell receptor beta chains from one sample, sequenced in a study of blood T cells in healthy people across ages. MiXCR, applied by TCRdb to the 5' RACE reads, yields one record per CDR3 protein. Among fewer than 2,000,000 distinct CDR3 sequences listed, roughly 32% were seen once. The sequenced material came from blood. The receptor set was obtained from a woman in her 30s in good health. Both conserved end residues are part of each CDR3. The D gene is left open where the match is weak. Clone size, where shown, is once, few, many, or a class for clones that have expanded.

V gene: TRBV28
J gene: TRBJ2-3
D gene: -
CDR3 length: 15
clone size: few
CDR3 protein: CASSLRDGLTDTQYF
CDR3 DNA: TGTGCCAGCAGTTTACGCGACGGACTCACAGATACGCAGTATTTT

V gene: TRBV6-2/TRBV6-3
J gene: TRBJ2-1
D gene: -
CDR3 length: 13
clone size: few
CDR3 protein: CASSIYTGNEQFF
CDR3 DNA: TGTGCCAGCTCCATATACACGGGCAATGAGCAGTTCTTC

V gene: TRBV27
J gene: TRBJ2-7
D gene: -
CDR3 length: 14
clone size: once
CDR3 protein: CASRLNLSPYEQYF
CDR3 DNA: TGTGCCAGCAGATTGAACCTAAGCCCCTACGAGCAGTACTTC

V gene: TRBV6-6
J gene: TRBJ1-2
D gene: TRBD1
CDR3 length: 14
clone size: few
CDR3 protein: CASSPVTGEYGYTF
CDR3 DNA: TGTGCCAGCAGTCCGGTGACAGGGGAGTATGGCTACACCTTC

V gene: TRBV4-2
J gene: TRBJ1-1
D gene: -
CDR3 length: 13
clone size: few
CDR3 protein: CASSQGTAPRAFF
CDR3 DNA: TGTGCCAGCAGCCAAGGGACTGCACCTCGGGCTTTCTTT

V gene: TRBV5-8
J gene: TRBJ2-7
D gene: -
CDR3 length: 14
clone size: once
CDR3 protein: CASSLYTATYEQYF
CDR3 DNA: TGTGCCAGCAGCTTGTATACAGCCACCTACGAGCAGTACTTC

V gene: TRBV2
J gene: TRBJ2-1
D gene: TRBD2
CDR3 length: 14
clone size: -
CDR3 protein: CASSDAGGPYEQFF
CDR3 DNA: TGTGCCAGCAGTGATGCGGGAGGGCCGTATGAGCAGTTCTTC

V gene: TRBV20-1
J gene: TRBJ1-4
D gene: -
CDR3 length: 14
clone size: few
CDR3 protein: CSARDGNLEEKLFF
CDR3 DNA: TGCAGTGCTAGAGATGGCAATCTGGAGGAAAAACTGTTTTTT

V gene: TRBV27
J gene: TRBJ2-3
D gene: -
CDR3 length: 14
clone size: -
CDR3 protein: CAGTRGLGTDTQYF
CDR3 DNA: TGTGCCGGCACTAGGGGACTCGGCACAGATACGCAGTATTTT

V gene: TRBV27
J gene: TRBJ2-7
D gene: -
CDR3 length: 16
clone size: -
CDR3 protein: CASSLSGRLGAYEQYF
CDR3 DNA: TGTGCCAGCAGTTTATCGGGAAGGTTAGGGGCCTACGAGCAGTACTTC

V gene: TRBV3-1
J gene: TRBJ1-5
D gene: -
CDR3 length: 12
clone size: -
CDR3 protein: CASGGVNQPQHF
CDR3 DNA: TGTGCCAGCGGGGGAGTAAATCAGCCCCAGCATTTT

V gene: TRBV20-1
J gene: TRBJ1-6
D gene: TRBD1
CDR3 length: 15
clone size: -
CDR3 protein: CSARGRDRSNSPLHF
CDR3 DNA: TGCAGTGCTAGGGGTCGGGACAGGAGCAATTCACCCCTCCACTTT

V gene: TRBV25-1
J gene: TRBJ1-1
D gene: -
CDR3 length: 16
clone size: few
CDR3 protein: CASSTREGYVFTEAFF
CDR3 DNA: TGTGCCAGCAGTACCAGGGAGGGGTATGTTTTCACTGAAGCTTTCTTT

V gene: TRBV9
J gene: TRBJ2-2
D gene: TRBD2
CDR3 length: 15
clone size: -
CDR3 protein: CASRLGSGSTGELFF
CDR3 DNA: TGTGCCAGCAGGCTGGGCAGCGGGAGTACCGGGGAGCTGTTTTTT

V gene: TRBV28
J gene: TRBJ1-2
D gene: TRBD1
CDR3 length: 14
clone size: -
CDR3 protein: CASRPGTGAYGYTF
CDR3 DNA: TGTGCCAGCAGACCCGGGACAGGGGCATATGGCTACACCTTC

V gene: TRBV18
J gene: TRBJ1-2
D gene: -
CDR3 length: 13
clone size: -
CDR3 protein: CASPPVGDYGYTF
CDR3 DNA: TGTGCCAGCCCACCGGTGGGGGACTATGGCTACACCTTC

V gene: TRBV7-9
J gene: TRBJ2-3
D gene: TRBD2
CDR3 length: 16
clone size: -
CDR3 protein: CASRRGLAGALDTQYF
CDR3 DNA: TGTGCCAGCAGACGGGGACTAGCGGGAGCGTTAGATACGCAGTATTTT

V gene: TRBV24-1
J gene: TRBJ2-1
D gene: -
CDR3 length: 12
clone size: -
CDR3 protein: CATSEANNEQFF
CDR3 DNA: TGTGCCACCAGTGAGGCTAACAATGAGCAGTTCTTC

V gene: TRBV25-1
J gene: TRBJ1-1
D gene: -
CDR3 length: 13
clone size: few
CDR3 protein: CASSDQGTTEAFF
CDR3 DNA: TGTGCCAGCAGTGATCAGGGGACCACTGAAGCTTTCTTT

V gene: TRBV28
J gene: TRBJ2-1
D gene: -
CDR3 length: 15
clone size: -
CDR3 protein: CAGSFWGSSYNEQFF
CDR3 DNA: TGTGCCGGCAGTTTTTGGGGGAGCTCCTACAATGAGCAGTTCTTC

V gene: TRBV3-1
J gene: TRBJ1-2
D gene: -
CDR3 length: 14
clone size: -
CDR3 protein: CASSQAYGVHGYTF
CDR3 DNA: TGTGCCAGCAGCCAAGCTTACGGGGTCCATGGCTACACCTTC

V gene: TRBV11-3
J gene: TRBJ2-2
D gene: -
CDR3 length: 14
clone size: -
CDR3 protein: CASSLRGVPGELFF
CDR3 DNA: TGTGCCAGCAGCTTAAGAGGGGTCCCCGGGGAGCTGTTTTTT

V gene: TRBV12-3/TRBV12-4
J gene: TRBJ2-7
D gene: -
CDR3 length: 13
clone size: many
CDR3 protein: CASSFPRSYEQYF
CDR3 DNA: TGTGCCAGCAGTTTTCCCCGCTCCTACGAGCAGTACTTC

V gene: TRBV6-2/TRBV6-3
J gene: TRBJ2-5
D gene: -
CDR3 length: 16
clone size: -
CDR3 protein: CASSYARRGAQETQYF
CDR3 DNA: TGTGCCAGCAGTTACGCCCGGCGGGGAGCACAAGAGACCCAGTACTTC

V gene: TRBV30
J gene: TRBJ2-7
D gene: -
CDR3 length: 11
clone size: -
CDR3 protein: CALHLAYEQYF
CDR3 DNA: TGTGCCTTACACTTAGCCTACGAGCAGTACTTC

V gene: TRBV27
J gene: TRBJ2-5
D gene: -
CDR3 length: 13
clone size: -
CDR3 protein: CARHVNSPTQQYF
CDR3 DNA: TGTGCCAGGCACGTGAATTCCCCTACGCAGCAGTACTTC

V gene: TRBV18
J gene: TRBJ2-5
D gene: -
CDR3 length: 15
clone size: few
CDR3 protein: CASSPVSKSQETQYF
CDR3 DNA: TGTGCCAGCTCACCCGTTTCCAAGAGCCAAGAGACCCAGTACTTC

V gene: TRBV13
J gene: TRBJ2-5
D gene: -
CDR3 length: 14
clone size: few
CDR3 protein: CASSLDSGRETQYF
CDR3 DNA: TGTGCCAGCAGCTTAGATTCCGGCCGAGAGACCCAGTACTTC

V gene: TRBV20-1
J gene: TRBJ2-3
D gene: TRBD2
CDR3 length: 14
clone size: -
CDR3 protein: CSARDSGRVNTQYF
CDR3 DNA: TGCAGTGCTAGAGATAGCGGGAGAGTAAATACGCAGTATTTT

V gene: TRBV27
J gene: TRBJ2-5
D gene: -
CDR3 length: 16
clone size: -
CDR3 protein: CASSPMGGPTQETQYF
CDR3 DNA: TGTGCCAGCAGTCCTATGGGGGGACCTACCCAGGAGACCCAGTACTTC

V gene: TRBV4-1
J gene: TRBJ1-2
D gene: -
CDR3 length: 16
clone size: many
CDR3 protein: CASSQPTGPRIDGYTF
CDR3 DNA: TGCGCCAGCAGCCAGCCGACCGGGCCCCGCATTGATGGCTACACCTTC

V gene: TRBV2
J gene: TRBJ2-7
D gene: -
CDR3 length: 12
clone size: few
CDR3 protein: CASTWDSYEQYF
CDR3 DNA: TGTGCCAGCACCTGGGACTCCTACGAGCAGTACTTC

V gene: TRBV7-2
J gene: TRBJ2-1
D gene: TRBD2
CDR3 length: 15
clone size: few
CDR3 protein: CASSERVAGGNEQFF
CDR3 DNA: TGTGCCAGCAGCGAGAGGGTAGCGGGAGGCAATGAGCAGTTCTTC

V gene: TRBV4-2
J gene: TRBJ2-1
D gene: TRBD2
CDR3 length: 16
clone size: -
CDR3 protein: CASSPTPAGGPDEQFF
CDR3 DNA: TGTGCCAGCAGCCCTACCCCAGCGGGAGGGCCAGATGAGCAGTTCTTC

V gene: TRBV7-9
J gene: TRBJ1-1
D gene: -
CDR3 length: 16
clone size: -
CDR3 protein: CASSLDPQGRNTEAFF
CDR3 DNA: TGTGCCAGCAGCTTGGATCCCCAGGGCCGAAACACTGAAGCTTTCTTT

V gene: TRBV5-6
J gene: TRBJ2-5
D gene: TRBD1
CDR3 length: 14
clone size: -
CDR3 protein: CASSTRQGQETQYF
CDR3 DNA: TGTGCCAGCAGCACGCGACAGGGGCAAGAGACCCAGTACTTC

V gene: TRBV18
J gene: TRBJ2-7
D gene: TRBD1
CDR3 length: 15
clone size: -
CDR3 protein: CASSPTGGLLGEQYF
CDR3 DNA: TGTGCCAGCTCACCAACAGGGGGACTGTTGGGCGAGCAGTACTTC

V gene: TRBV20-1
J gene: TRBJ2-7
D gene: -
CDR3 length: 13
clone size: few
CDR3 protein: CSARSGQDNEQYF
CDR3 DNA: TGCAGTGCTAGGAGTGGACAAGACAACGAGCAGTACTTC

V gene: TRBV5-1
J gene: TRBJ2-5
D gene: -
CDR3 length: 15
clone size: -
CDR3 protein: CASSLEGSRAETQYF
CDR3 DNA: TGCGCCAGCAGCTTGGAAGGCTCCCGGGCGGAGACCCAGTACTTC

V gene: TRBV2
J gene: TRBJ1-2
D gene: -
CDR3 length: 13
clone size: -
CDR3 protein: CASSGLPSYGYTF
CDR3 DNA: TGTGCCAGCAGTGGATTGCCCAGCTATGGCTACACCTTC

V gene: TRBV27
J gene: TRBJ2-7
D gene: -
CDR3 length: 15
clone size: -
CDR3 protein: CASSLARWGPYEQYF
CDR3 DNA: TGTGCCAGCAGTTTAGCGCGGTGGGGTCCCTACGAGCAGTACTTC

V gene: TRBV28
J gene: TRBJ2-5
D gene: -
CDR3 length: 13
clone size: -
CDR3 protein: CASSEDPAGTQYF
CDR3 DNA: TGTGCCAGCAGTGAAGACCCGGCGGGGACCCAGTACTTC

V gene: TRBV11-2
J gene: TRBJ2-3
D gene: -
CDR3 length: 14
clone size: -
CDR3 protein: CASSPRWNTDTQYF
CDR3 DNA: TGTGCCAGCAGCCCCCGGTGGAACACAGATACGCAGTATTTT

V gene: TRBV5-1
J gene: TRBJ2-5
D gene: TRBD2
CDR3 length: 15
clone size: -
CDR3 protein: CASSLEVSGMETQYF
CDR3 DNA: TGCGCCAGCAGCTTGGAGGTTAGCGGGATGGAGACCCAGTACTTC

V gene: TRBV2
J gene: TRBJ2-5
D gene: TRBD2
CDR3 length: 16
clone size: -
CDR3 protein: CASSEGSGTSGREQYF
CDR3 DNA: TGTGCCAGCAGTGAAGGGTCGGGGACTAGCGGTCGTGAGCAGTACTTC

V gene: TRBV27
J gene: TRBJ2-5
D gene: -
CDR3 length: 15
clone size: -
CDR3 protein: CASSSLGGGLETQYF
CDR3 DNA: TGTGCCAGCAGTTCTCTTGGGGGGGGCCTGGAGACCCAGTACTTC

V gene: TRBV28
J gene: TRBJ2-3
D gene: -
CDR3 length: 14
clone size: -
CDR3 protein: CAGSLGLASDTQYF
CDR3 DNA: TGCGCCGGCAGTTTAGGGCTAGCGAGTGATACGCAGTATTTT

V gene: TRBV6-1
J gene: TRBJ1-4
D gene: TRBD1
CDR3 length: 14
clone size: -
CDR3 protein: CASSTGQGNEKLFF
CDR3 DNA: TGTGCCAGCAGTACCGGACAGGGCAACGAAAAACTGTTTTTT

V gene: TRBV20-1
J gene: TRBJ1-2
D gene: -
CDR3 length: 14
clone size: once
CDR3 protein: CSARVVTTNYGYTF
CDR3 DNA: TGCAGTGCTAGAGTTGTGACCACTAACTATGGCTACACCTTC

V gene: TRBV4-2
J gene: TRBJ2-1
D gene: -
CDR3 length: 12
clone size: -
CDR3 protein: CASSQEGTEQFF
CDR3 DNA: TGTGCCAGCAGCCAAGAGGGCACGGAGCAGTTCTTC

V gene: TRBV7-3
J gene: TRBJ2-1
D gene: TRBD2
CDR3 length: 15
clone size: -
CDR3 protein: CASSLLAGYVNEQFF
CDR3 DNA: TGTGCCAGCAGCTTACTAGCGGGTTATGTGAATGAGCAGTTCTTC

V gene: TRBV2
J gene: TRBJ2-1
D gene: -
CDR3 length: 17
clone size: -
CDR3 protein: CASSEAHPGTPGNEQFF
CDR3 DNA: TGTGCCAGCAGTGAAGCGCACCCCGGGACTCCGGGTAATGAGCAGTTCTTC

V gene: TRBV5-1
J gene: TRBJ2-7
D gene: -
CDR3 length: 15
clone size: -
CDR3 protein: CASSFGEMGTYEQYF
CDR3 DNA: TGCGCCAGCAGCTTCGGGGAAATGGGGACCTACGAGCAGTACTTC

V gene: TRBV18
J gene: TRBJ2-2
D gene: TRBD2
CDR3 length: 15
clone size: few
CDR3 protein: CASSPPSGPTGELFF
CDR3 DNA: TGTGCCAGCTCACCCCCTAGCGGGCCCACCGGGGAGCTGTTTTTT

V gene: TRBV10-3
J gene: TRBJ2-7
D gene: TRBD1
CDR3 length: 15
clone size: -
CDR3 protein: CAISEPGQGAGEQYF
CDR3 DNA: TGTGCCATCAGTGAGCCGGGACAGGGGGCGGGCGAGCAGTACTTC

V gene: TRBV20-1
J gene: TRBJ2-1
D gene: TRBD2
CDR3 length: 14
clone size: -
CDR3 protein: CSAIRAGGLFEQFF
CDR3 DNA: TGCAGTGCTATCCGAGCGGGAGGGCTGTTTGAGCAGTTCTTC

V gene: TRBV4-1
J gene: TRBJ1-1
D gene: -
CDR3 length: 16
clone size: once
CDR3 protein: CASSQVVRYMNTEAFF
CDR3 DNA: TGCGCCAGCAGCCAAGTGGTCAGGTACATGAACACTGAAGCTTTCTTT

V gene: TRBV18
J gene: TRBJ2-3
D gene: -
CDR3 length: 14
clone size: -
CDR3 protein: CASSPTLASDTQYF
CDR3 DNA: TGTGCCAGCTCACCAACCTTAGCGTCAGATACGCAGTATTTT